This T cell receptor (beta chain) was observed in a study of blood T cell repertoires in COVID-19. With 3 bases clipped from V and 0 bases from J, the junction kept 4 bases outside the gene matches. Germline V gene data show CDR1 as SGDLS and CDR2 as YYNGEE. The CDR3 extends over 16 amino acids. This clone was observed a single time. Profiled with immunoSEQ multiplex PCR; TCRdb holds only in-frame clones, not every one. The table shows 250,000 to 350,000 clones, with 80% to 95% occurring only once. This TCR was recovered from a young woman who had recovered from COVID-19. The gene calls are TRBV9 and TRBJ2-5; 11 bases map to TRBD2. Sequencing used PBMCs or T cells enriched from blood (not recorded which). The CDR3 protein is CASSAGLAVYQETQYF. The CDR3 DNA reads as TGTGCCAGCAGCGCGGGACTAGCGGTTTACCAAGAGACCCAGTACTTC. The full variable domain, completed using reference TRBV9 and TRBJ2-5, is DSGVTQTPKHLITATGQRVTLRCSPRSGDLSVYWYQQSLDQGLQFLIQYYNGEERAKGNILERFSAQQFPDLHSELNLSSLELGDSALYFCASSAGLAVYQETQYFGPGTRLLVL.